Given below is one T cell receptor (beta chain) in context. The antigen is not known. The data stem from a study of shared clonotypes between healthy human individuals. The study's findings and limits: The sharing of 4% to 5.5% of naive CD4 clonotypes was seen across several donors.

Splitting the CD4+ cells yielded a CD45RA+ naive subset and a CD45RA-negative memory subset. Profiling relied on immunoSEQ multiplex PCR, and the TCRdb table lists in-frame clones only, not all of them. The table lists a few million clones, 90% to 95% of them singletons. The TCR sequence derives from a young man in good health. Some clones in this sample may be carry-over from other donors' samples. Source material: naive CD4+ T cells from PBMCs. Subset denoted: CD45RA+ positively selected.

The CDR3 bases are TGTGCCAGCACCACGGGCTCCGGGGAGCTGTTTTTT. It codes for CASTTGSGELFF. V is TRBV6-5 and J is TRBJ2-2; no clear D gene. CDR1 is MNHEY and CDR2 is SVGAGI in the germline V gene. The CDR3 has 12 residues. The V gene lost 7 bases and the J gene lost 6 bases, with 9 bases spanning the gap.